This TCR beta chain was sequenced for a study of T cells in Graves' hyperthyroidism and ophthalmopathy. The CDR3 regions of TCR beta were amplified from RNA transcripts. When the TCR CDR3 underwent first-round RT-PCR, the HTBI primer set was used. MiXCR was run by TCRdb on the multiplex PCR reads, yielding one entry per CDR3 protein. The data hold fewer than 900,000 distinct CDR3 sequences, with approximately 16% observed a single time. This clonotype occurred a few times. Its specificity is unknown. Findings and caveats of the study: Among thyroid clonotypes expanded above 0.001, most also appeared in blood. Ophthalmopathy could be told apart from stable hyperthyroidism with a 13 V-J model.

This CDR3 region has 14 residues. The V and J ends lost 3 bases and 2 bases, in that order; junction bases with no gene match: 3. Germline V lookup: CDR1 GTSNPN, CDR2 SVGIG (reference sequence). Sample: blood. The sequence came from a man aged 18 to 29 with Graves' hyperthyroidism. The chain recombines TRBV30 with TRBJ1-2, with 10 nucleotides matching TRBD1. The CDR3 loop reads CAWRLGQGNYGYTF. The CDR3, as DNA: TGTGCCTGGAGGTTGGGACAGGGGAACTATGGCTACACCTTC. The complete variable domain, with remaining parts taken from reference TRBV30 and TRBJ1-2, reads SQTIHQWPATLVQPVGSPLSLECTVEGTSNPNLYWYRQAAGRGLQLLFYSVGIGQISSEVPQNLSASRPQDRQFILSSKKLLLSDSGFYLCAWRLGQGNYGYTFGSGTRLTVV.